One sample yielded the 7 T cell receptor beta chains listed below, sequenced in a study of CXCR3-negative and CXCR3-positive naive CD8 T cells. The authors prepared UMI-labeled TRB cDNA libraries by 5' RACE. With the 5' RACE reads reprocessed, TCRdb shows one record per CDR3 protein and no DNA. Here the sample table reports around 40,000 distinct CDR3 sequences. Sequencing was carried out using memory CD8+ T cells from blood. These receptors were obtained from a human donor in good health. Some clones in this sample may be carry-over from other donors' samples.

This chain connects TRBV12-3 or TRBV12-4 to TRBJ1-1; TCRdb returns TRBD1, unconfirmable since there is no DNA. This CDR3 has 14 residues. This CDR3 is CASSLPGGATEAFF.

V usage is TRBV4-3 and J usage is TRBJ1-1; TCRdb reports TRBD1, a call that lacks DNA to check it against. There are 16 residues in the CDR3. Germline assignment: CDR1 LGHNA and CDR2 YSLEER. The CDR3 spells CASSHHWDSGVTEAFF.

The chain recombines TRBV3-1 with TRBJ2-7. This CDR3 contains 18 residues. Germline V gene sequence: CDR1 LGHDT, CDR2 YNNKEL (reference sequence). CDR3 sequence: CASSQADRLLGAAYEQYF.

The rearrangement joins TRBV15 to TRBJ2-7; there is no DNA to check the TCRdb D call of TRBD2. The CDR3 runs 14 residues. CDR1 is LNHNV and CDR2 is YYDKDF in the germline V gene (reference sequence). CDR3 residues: CATPSLAGGDEQYF. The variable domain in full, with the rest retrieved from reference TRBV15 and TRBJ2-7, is DAMVIQNPRYQVTQFGKPVTLSCSQTLNHNVMYWYQQKSSQAPKLLFHYYDKDFNNEADTPDNFQSRRPNTSFCFLDIRSPGLGDTAMYLCATPSLAGGDEQYFGPGTRLTVT.

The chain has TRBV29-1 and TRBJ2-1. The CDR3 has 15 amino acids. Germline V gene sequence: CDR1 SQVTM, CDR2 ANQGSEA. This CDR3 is CSVEEVQATYNEQFF.

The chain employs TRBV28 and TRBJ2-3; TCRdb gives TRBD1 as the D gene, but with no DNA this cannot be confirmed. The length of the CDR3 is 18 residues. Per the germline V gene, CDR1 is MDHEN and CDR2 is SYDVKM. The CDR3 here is CASSLANLDSPFTDTQYF.

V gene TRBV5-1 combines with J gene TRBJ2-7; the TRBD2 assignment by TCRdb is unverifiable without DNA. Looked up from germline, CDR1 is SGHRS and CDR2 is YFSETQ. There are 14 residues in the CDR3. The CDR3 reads CASSGGQGPYEQYF.